Following are 22 T cell receptor beta chains from one sample sequenced in a study of T cell responses to AZD1222 COVID-19 vaccine. Method: immunoSEQ multiplex PCR; TCRdb's copy keeps in-frame clones and lacks some. The sample has fewer than 200,000 clones; about 90% are singletons. The sample was peripheral blood, taken on day 0 of MenACWY control vaccination. These receptors were taken from an adult in good health.

The rearrangement joins TRBV6-6 to TRBJ1-1; D may be TRBD1 (6 bases). Germline CDR1 and CDR2: MNHNY and SVGAGI (reference sequence). V was trimmed by 5 bases and J by 2 bases, leaving 15 bases between them. The CDR3 runs 15 residues. The CDR3 loop reads CASSAQGTGNTEAFF. CDR3 nucleotides: TGTGCCAGCAGTGCCCAGGGGACGGGAAACACTGAAGCTTTCTTT.

The rearrangement uses TRBV27 and TRBJ1-2, with 10 bases aligning to TRBD1. The germline V gene encodes CDR1 MNHEY and CDR2 SMNVEV (reference sequence). The CDR3 is 15 residues long. V lost 8 bases and J lost 3; bases outside the gene matches: 9. CDR3 DNA: TGTGCCAGCTGCGTCGGGACAGGGGCCGACTATGGCTACACCTTC. Its protein is CASCVGTGADYGYTF.

The rearrangement uses TRBV29-1 and TRBJ1-1, with no clear D. Per germline, CDR1 SQVTM and CDR2 ANQGSEA. This CDR3 contains 14 residues. V was cut by 6 bases and J by 1 base, with 15 bases left in between. In nucleotides, the CDR3 is TGCAGCGTACAACCGGGCGGACGGAACACTGAAGCTTTCTTT. This encodes CSVQPGGRNTEAFF. Variable domain in full (rest from reference TRBV29-1 and TRBJ1-1): SAVISQKPSRDICQRGTSLTIQCQVDSQVTMMFWYRQQPGQSLTLIATANQGSEATYESGFVIDKFPISRPNLTFSTLTVSNMSPEDSSIYLCSVQPGGRNTEAFFGQGTRLTVV.

In nucleotides, the CDR3 is TGTGCCAGCTCACCACGACAGGGTGGTGCAGATACGCAGTATTTT. As protein: CASSPRQGGADTQYF. The chain carries TRBV18 and TRBJ2-3, with 7 bases aligning to TRBD1. The CDR3 has 15 residues. The V and J ends lost 1 base and 4 bases, in that order; junction bases with no gene match: 5. CDR1 and CDR2 from the germline V gene are KGHSH and LQKENI.

The gene calls are TRBV28 and TRBJ1-2; D is undetermined. Germline V gives CDR1 MDHEN, CDR2 SYDVKM. There are 15 residues in the CDR3. Trimming pared 1 base from V and 7 bases from J, leaving 16 bases between. This chain's CDR3 is CASSLYVGQEVGYTF. The CDR3 DNA follows: TGTGCCAGCAGTTTATACGTCGGGCAGGAGGTTGGCTACACCTTC.

About this clone itself: Because the CDR3's place on the DNA is in doubt, the DNA is left out and the CDR3 is given as listed by TCRdb. The rearrangement joins TRBV10-3 to TRBJ1-6. Germline assignment: CDR1 ENHRY and CDR2 SYGVKD. Both ends counted, the CDR3 spans 15 residues. The CDR3 region is CAISTSGNPNSPLHF.

The rearrangement links TRBV14 to TRBJ1-1, with 8 bases that match TRBD1. CDR1 and CDR2 from the germline V gene are SGHDN and FVKESK. V lost 4 bases and J lost 4; bases outside the gene matches: 8. The CDR3 consists of 15 residues. The CDR3 here is CASSPSRTGGTEAFF. CDR3 nucleotides: TGTGCCAGCAGCCCAAGCAGAACAGGGGGCACTGAAGCTTTCTTT.

Only one count was recorded for this clone. The DNA for the CDR3 is TGTGCCAGCAGTCTAGGACTAGCGGCAGATACGCAGTATTTT. Its translation: CASSLGLAADTQYF. The chain carries TRBV27 and TRBJ2-3; TRBD2 agrees at 10 bases. The CDR3 contains 14 residues. V shed 5 bases and J 4 bases; nucleotides not matched to a gene: 3. CDR1 and CDR2 (germline): MNHEY, SMNVEV (reference sequence).

This clone showed up just once. The chain combines TRBV11-3 with TRBJ2-7; 7 bases match TRBD1. The CDR3 is 13 amino acids. V shed 5 bases and J 6 bases; nucleotides not matched to a gene: 7. CDR1 and CDR2 (germline): SGHNT, YENEEA. The DNA of the CDR3 is TGTGCCAGCAGCCTTGGGACAGCCTCCGAGCAGTACTTC. It is translated as CASSLGTASEQYF.

Written as DNA, the CDR3 is TGTGCCAGCAGCCAAGATCAGGGGAACAATGAGCAGTTCTTC. This sequence encodes CASSQDQGNNEQFF. This chain links TRBV4-2 with TRBJ2-1, with a weak D call TRBD1 (6 bases). Per germline, CDR1 LGHNA and CDR2 YNFKEQ. V was clipped by 0 bases and J by 5 bases, with 8 bases between them. This CDR3 has 14 amino acids.

This chain joins TRBV7-2 and TRBJ1-4, with D unclear. Germline V CDR1 and CDR2: SGHTA, FQGNSA. The V end was cut by 5 bases, the J end by 8 bases, with 12 bases between. This CDR3 is 13 amino acids long. The DNA of the CDR3 is TGTGCCAGCAGCCCCAGGTGGGCCGAAAAACTGTTTTTT. Translation: CASSPRWAEKLFF.

This clone has only one observation. This chain uses TRBV2 with TRBJ2-3; D uncertain. Trimming took off 5 bases at V and 0 bases at J, with 3 bases between the two ends. CDR3 length: 12 residues. Germline CDR1 and CDR2: SNHLY and FYNNEI. The CDR3: CASSLSTDTQYF. In nucleotides, the CDR3 is TGTGCCAGCAGTCTAAGCACAGATACGCAGTATTTT.

Notes on this clone: The sample has other DNA sequences that encode this CDR3 too. The J gene is TRBJ2-1, the V gene TRBV7-3; D gene ambiguous. CDR1 is SGHTA, CDR2 FQGTGA, per germline. Trimming cost V 2 bases and J 3 bases, with 2 bases left between them. CDR3 size: 12 residues. The CDR3 DNA reads as TGTGCCAGCAGCTTAGGCTACAATGAGCAGTTCTTC. Translated, it gives CASSLGYNEQFF.

The chain has TRBV3-1 (or the pseudogene TRBV3-2) and TRBJ2-7; 7 bases fit TRBD1. V trimming: 4 bases; J trimming: 3 bases; junction bases outside the gene matches: 6. The CDR3 is 14 amino acids. In germline, CDR1 is LGHDT, CDR2 YNNKEL (reference sequence). CDR3 sequence (DNA): TGTGCCAGCAGCCGGGGTACAGGGGACTACGAGCAGTACTTC. Its protein is CASSRGTGDYEQYF.

The CDR3 here is CASKRVDTEAFF. The CDR3 DNA sequence: TGTGCCAGTAAAAGGGTTGACACTGAAGCTTTCTTT. The genes are TRBV19 and TRBJ1-1, with D unclear. This CDR3 contains 12 residues. Germline CDR1 is LNHDA and CDR2 is SQIVND (reference sequence). Trimming pared 7 bases from V and 3 bases from J, leaving 9 bases between.

This clone showed up just once. The V and J genes are TRBV10-2 and TRBJ2-7; 12 positions agree with TRBD1. CDR1 and CDR2 from the germline V gene are WSHSY and SAAADI. V shed 8 bases, J shed 6 bases, and the junction held 11 bases outside the gene matches. This CDR3 spans 15 amino acids. The CDR3 DNA sequence: TGCGCCAGCCAATACGGGACAGGGGGCGCGGGCGAGCAGTACTTC. Translated: CASQYGTGGAGEQYF.

The sample holds one count of this clone. The genes are TRBV6-5 and TRBJ1-1; 10 nucleotides agree with TRBD1. The CDR3 is 15 amino acids. The J segment lost 0 bases and the V segment lost 7 bases, leaving 5 bases of the junction unmatched. CDR1 and CDR2 from the germline V gene are MNHEY and SVGAGI. CDR3 nucleotide sequence: TGTGCCAGCACCCAGGACAGGGGGATGAACACTGAAGCTTTCTTT. It translates to CASTQDRGMNTEAFF.

A few counts support this clone. This chain links TRBV5-1 with TRBJ2-1; TRBD1 aligns across 11 bases. With V trimmed by 3 bases and J by 6 bases, 8 bases remained unmatched. Germline V lookup: CDR1 SGHRS, CDR2 YFSETQ. This CDR3 spans 16 amino acids. CDR3: CASSSTGTGGPNEQFF. CDR3 DNA sequence: TGCGCCAGCAGCTCCACCGGGACAGGGGGTCCCAATGAGCAGTTCTTC.

This chain joins TRBV28 and TRBJ1-5; possibly TRBD1 for D (6 bases). The germline V gene has CDR1 MDHEN and CDR2 SYDVKM. V lost 6 bases to trimming and J lost 3 bases, with 15 bases between them. The length of the CDR3 is 15 residues. CDR3: CASSSPGAPNQPQHF. The CDR3 DNA follows: TGTGCCAGCAGCTCCCCAGGGGCCCCCAATCAGCCCCAGCATTTT.

The rearrangement joins TRBV28 to TRBJ1-5; possibly TRBD1 for D (6 bases). The CDR3 covers 16 residues. Germline values: CDR1 MDHEN, CDR2 SYDVKM. Trimming removed 5 bases at V and 2 bases at J, with 16 bases between. DNA of the CDR3: TGTGCCAGCAGTAGTTCAGGCGGGACACGCAATCAGCCCCAGCATTTT. Its translation is CASSSSGGTRNQPQHF.

This chain joins TRBV19 and TRBJ1-6; a possible D gene is TRBD1 (6 bases). The ends were cut back, 6 bases at V and 3 bases at J, with 12 bases in the middle. The CDR3 runs 15 residues. Per the germline V gene, CDR1 is LNHDA and CDR2 is SQIVND (reference sequence). In DNA, the CDR3 is TGTGCCAGTAGGCCTCGGACAGACTATAATTCACCCCTCCACTTT. This codes for CASRPRTDYNSPLHF.

V is TRBV19 and J is TRBJ1-2, with 8 positions matching TRBD1. V lost 5 bases to trimming and J lost 2 bases; unmatched junction nucleotides: 7. Germline CDR1 and CDR2: LNHDA and SQIVND (reference sequence). The CDR3 runs to 15 residues. The CDR3 spells CASSDPGGPNYGYTF. The CDR3 nucleotides are TGTGCCAGTAGTGATCCAGGGGGCCCCAACTATGGCTACACCTTC.